The entry below gives a single T cell receptor (beta chain) sequence along with its context. The antigen is unknown. Each CDR3 protein gets one entry after TCRdb re-called the reads with MiXCR. The data contain around 710,000 distinct CDR3 sequences, about 28% of them singletons. The data were obtained in a study of T cell repertoires in cytomegalovirus infection. Study-wide background: Shared public TCR beta signatures pointed to both CMV infection and a matching HLA type.

Study outcomes and limitations: HLA-C-restricted CMV-specific TCR beta clonotypes prevailed in the ex vivo response.

The receptor was isolated from a human donor in good health (CMV status not recorded). Some clones in this sample may be carry-over from other donors' samples. The specimen was cultured CD8+ T cells from PBMCs, collected from culture after CMV antigen stimulation.

The CDR3 coding sequence is TGTGCCAGCAGCATCACAGCGGTGCCCAAAAACATTCAGTACTTC. Residues: CASSITAVPKNIQYF. This rearrangement joins TRBV11-2 to TRBJ2-4; D is possibly TRBD2 (5 bases). CDR1 and CDR2 from the germline V gene are SGHAT and FQNNGV. This CDR3 has 15 amino acids. V lost 5 bases to trimming and J lost 2 bases, with 13 bases between them. The whole variable domain, filled in from reference TRBV11-2 and TRBJ2-4, reads EAGVAQSPRYKIIEKRQSVAFWCNPISGHATLYWYQQILGQGPKLLIQFQNNGVVDDSQLPKDRFSAERLKGVDSTLKIQPAKLEDSAVYLCASSITAVPKNIQYFGAGTRLSVL.